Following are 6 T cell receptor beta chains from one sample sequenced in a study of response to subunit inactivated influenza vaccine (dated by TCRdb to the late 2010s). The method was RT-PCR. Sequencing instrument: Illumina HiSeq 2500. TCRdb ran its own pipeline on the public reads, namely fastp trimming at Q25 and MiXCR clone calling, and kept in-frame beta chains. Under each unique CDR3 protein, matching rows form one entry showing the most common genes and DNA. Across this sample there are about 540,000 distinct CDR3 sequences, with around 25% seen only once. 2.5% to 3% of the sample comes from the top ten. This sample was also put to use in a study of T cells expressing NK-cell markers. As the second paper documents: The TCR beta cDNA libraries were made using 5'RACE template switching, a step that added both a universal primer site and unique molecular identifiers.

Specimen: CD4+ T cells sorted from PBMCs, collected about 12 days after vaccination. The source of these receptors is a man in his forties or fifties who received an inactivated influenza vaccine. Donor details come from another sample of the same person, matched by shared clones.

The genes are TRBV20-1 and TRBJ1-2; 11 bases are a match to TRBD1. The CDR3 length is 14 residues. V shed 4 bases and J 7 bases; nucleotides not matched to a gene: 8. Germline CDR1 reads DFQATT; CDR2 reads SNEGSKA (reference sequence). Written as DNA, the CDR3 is TGCAGTGCTACTGAACCCGGGACAGGGGGTGGCTACACCTTC. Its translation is CSATEPGTGGGYTF.

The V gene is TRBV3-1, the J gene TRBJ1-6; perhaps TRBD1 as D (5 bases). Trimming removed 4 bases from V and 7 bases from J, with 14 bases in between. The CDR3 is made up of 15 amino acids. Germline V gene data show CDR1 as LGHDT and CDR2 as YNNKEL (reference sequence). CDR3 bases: TGTGCCAGCAGCCCTACGGGACCGCGAAATTCACCCCTCCACTTT. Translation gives CASSPTGPRNSPLHF.

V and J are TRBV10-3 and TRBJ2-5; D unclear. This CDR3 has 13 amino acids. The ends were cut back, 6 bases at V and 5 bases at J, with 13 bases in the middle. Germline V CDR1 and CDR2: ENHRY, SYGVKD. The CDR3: CAISTPSGETQYF. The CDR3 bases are TGTGCCATCAGCACACCCTCTGGGGAGACCCAGTACTTC.

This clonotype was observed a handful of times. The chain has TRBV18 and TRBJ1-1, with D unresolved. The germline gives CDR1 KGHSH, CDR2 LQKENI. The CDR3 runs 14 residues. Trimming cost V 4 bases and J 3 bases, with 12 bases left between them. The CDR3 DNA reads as TGTGCCAGCTCACTGGGCTGGGCGGACACTGAAGCTTTCTTT. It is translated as CASSLGWADTEAFF. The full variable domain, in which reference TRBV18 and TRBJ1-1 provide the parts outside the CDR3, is NAGVMQNPRHLVRRRGQEARLRCSPMKGHSHVYWYRQLPEEGLKFMVYLQKENIIDESGMPKERFSAEFPKEGPSILRIQQVVRGDSAAYFCASSLGWADTEAFFGQGTRLTVV.

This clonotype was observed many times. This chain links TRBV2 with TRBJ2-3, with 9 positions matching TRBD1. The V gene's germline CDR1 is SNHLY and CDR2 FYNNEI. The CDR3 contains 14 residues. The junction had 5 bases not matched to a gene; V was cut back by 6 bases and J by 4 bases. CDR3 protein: CASSPGTGSDTQYF. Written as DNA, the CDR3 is TGTGCCAGCAGCCCCGGGACAGGGTCAGATACGCAGTATTTT.

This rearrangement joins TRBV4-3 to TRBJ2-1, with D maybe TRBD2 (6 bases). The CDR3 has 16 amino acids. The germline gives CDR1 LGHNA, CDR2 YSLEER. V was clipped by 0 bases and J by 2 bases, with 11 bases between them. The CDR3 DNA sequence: TGCGCCAGCAGCCAAGAGGGGGGAATGGCCTACAATGAGCAGTTCTTC. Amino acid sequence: CASSQEGGMAYNEQFF.